This T cell receptor (beta chain) was sequenced during a study of blood T cell repertoires in COVID-19. The CDR3 runs 10 residues. Germline-derived CDR1 and CDR2 are SQVTM and ANQGSEA. The V end was cut by 7 bases, the J end by 7 bases, with 11 bases between. Clones were sequenced by immunoSEQ multiplex PCR, and TCRdb holds only the in-frame ones, with some missing. The repertoire consists of fewer than 65,000 clones, with approximately 88% occurring once and the leading ten covering roughly 10%. The sample comprised peripheral blood. This TCR was recovered from a man aged 25-40 years with COVID-19, enrolled during active disease. The genes are TRBV29-1 and TRBJ2-7, with D perhaps matching TRBD2 (5 bases). CDR3 DNA sequence: TGCAGCGCCTCTTGGAGGGAGCAGTACTTC. Protein product: CSASWREQYF.